This TCR beta chain was captured by sequencing in a study of blood T cells in healthy people across ages. Approximately 9 milliliters was the volume of peripheral blood drawn from each donor. The CDR3 runs to 14 residues. Trimming at V came to 7 bases and at J to 0 bases, leaving 5 bases not matched to a gene. Per the germline V gene, CDR1 is MNHEY and CDR2 is SMNVEV (reference sequence). This clonotype came up a few times. Its antigen is undetermined. General study points: There was a strong correlation between TCR beta diversity and naive T cell percentage.

A second about 7 to 12 cycle PCR used barcoded and J-beta primers. Every cDNA molecule bore a tag from a template-switch adaptor containing 12 random nucleotides. TCRdb passed the 5' RACE reads through MiXCR, listing each CDR3 protein once. The table records around 1,000,000 distinct CDR3 sequences, more than 30% of them present only once. The chain couples TRBV27 to TRBJ2-5; 7 positions agree with TRBD2. The sequence derives from a young man in good health. The material sequenced was blood. CDR3: CASKSGGNQETQYF. CDR3 DNA sequence: TGTGCCAGCAAGTCGGGGGGTAACCAAGAGACCCAGTACTTC.